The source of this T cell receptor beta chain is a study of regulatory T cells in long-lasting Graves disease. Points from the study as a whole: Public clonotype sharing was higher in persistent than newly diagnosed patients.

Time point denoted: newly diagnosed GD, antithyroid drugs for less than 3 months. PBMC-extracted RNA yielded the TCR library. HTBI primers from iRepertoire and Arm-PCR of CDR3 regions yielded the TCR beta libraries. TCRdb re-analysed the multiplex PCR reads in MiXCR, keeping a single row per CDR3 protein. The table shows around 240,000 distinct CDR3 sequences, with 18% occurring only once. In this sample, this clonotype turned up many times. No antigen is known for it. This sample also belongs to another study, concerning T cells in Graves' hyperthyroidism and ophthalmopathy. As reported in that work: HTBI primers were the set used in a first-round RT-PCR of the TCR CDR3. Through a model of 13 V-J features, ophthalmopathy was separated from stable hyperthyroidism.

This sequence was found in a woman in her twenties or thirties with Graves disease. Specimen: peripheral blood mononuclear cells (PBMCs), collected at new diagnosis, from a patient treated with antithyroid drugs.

The CDR3 loop reads CASSSSGMANYGYTF. CDR3 bases: TGTGCCAGCAGCTCGTCGGGGATGGCTAACTATGGCTACACCTTC. The V gene is TRBV7-8, the J gene TRBJ1-2; D gene uncertain. CDR3 size: 15 residues. Germline V gives CDR1 SGHVS, CDR2 FQNEAQ. V was shortened by 4 bases and J by 0 bases, with 12 bases between the two germline ends.